The present TCR beta chain was sequenced within a study of OX40 agonist ivuxolimab in advanced cancers. Overall study findings and caveats: Among the lowest peripheral clonal expansion occurred in 0.1-3.0 mg/kg partial responders. At 0.1 to 3.0 mg/kg and by week 6, clonal expansion occurred in CD4+ and CD8+ blood T cells. Antigen specificity of clonally expanded peripheral T cells was not established.

Autoimmune disease history or systemic immunosuppression led to patients being barred. This CDR3 is built from 15 residues. The germline V gene has CDR1 SEHNR and CDR2 FQNEAQ (reference sequence). V was clipped by 1 base and J by 9 bases; unmatched bases: 3. To note about this clone: What it binds is not known.

Here immunoSEQ multiplex PCR was the method, and the copy in TCRdb shows in-frame clones only, minus some. The repertoire holds roughly 97,000 clones, with roughly 90% as singletons. This clonotype was sampled from an adult with an advanced solid tumor such as melanoma, head and neck, liver or kidney cancer. This sample comprised CD4+ or CD8+ T cells sorted from blood, obtained in a trial of the OX40 agonist ivuxolimab. The chain is built from TRBV7-9 and TRBJ2-1; 13 nucleotides match TRBD2. The DNA of the CDR3 is TGTGCCAGCAGCTTAGGACTAGCGGGGGGCGGTGAGCAGTTCTTC. Translated: CASSLGLAGGGEQFF.